This T cell receptor (beta chain) was identified during a study of cytomegalovirus exposure and HLA in healthy donors. This clone was counted between two and nine times. Germline V gene sequence: CDR1 SEHNR, CDR2 FQNEAQ (reference sequence). J was trimmed by 4 bases and V by 5 bases; bases with no gene match: 6. The CDR3 runs to 14 residues. PCR was performed using 60 Vbeta and 13 Jbeta primers. Profiling relied on immunoSEQ multiplex PCR, and the TCRdb table lists in-frame clones only, not all of them. The sample gives approximately 150,000 clones, 70% to 80% of which show up once; 3% to 4% is in the top ten.

The chain recombines TRBV7-9 with TRBJ2-7, with 9 positions matching TRBD1. The sequenced sample consisted of PBMCs. The source of this sequence is a human donor in good health. CDR3 amino acids: CASSLWDREYEQYF. The CDR3 coding sequence is TGTGCCAGCAGCCTTTGGGACAGGGAGTACGAGCAGTACTTC. Supplemented by reference TRBV7-9 and TRBJ2-7, the full variable domain reads DTGVSQNPRHKITKRGQNVTFRCDPISEHNRLYWYRQTLGQGPEFLTYFQNEAQLEKSRLLSDRFSAERPKGSFSTLEIQRTEQGDSAMYLCASSLWDREYEQYFGPGTRLTVT.